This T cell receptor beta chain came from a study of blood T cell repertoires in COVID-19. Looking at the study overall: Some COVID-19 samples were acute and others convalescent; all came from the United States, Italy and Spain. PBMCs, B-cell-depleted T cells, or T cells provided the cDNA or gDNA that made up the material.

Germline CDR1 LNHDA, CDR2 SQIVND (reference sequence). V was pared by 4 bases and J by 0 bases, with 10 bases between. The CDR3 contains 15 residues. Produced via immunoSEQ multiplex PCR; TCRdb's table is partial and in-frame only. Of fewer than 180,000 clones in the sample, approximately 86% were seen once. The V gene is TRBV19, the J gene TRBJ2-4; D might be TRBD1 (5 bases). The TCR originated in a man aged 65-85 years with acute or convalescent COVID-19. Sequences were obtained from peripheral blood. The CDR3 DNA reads TGTGCCAGTAGTAAGGGGATTTTAGCCAAAAACATTCAGTACTTC. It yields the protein CASSKGILAKNIQYF.